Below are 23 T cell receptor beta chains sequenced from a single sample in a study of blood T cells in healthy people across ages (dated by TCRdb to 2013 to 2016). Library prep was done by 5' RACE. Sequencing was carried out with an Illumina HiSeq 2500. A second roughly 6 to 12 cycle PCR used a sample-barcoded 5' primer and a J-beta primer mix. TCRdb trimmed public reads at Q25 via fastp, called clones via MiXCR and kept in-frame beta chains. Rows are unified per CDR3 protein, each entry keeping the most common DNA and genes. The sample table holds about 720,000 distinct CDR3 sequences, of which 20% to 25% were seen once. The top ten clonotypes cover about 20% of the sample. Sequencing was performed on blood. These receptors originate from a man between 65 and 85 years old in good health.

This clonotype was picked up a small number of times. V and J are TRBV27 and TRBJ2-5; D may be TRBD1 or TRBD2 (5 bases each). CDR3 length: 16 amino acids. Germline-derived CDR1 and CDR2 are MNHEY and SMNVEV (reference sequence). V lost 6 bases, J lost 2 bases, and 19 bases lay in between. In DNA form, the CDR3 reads TGTGCCAGCAGCCTTAGTGGGGGAACTTTGCAAGAGACCCAGTACTTC. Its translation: CASSLSGGTLQETQYF.

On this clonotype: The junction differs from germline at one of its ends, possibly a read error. The CDR3 region has the DNA TGCGGCGTACAGGGACAGGGTGATTCACCCCTCCACTTT. It yields the protein CGVQGQGDSPLHF. V usage is TRBV29-1 and J usage is TRBJ1-6; 9 nucleotides agree with TRBD1. Germline loops: CDR1 SQVTM, CDR2 ANQGSEA. The CDR3 has 13 residues.

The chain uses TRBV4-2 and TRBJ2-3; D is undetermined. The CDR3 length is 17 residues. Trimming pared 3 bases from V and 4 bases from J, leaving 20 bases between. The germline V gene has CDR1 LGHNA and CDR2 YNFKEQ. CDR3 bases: TGTGCCAGCAGCCACAAGTTCGAATCGGGTTGGGCAGATACGCAGTATTTT. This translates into CASSHKFESGWADTQYF.

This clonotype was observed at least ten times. The CDR3 nucleotides read TGTGCCAGCAGTGTCAGGGGGGACTATGGCTACACCTTC. Amino acids: CASSVRGDYGYTF. The chain links TRBV12-3 or TRBV12-4 to TRBJ1-2, with 7 bases that match TRBD1. V trimming: 5 bases; J trimming: 3 bases; junction bases outside the gene matches: 3. The CDR3 consists of 13 residues.

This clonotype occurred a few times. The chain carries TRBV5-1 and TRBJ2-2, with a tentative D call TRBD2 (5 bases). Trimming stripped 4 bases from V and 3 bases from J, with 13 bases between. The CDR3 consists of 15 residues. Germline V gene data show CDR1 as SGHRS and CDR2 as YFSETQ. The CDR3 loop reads CASSGSSGHTGELFF. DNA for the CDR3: TGCGCCAGCAGCGGGTCCAGCGGACACACCGGGGAGCTGTTTTTT. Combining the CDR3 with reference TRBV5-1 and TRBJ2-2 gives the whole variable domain KAGVTQTPRYLIKTRGQQVTLSCSPISGHRSVSWYQQTPGQGLQFLFEYFSETQRNKGNFPGRFSGRQFSNSRSEMNVSTLELGDSALYLCASSGSSGHTGELFFGEGSRLTVL.

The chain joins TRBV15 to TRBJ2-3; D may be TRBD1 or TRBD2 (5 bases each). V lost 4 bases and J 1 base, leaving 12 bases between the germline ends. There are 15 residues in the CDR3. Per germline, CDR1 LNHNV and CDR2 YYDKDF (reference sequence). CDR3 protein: CATSMHQGGTDTQYF. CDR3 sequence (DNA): TGTGCCACCAGCATGCATCAGGGAGGCACAGATACGCAGTATTTT.

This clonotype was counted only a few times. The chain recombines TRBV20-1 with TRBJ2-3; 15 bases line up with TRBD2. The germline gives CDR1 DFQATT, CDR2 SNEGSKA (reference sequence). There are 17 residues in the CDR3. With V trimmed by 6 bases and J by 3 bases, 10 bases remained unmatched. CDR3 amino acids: CSAHYPGTSGRTDTQYF. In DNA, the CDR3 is TGCAGTGCCCATTACCCCGGGACTAGCGGGAGGACAGATACGCAGTATTTT.

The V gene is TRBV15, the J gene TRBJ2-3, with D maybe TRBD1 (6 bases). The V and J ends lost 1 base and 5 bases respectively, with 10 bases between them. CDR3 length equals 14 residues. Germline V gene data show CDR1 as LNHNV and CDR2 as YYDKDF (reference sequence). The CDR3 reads CATSRGNRVDTQYF. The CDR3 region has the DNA TGTGCCACCAGCAGAGGAAACAGGGTAGATACGCAGTATTTT.

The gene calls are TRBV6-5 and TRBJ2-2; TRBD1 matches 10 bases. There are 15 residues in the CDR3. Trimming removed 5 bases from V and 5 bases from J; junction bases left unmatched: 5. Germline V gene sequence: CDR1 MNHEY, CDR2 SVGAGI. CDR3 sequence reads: CASSTRGQGTGELFF. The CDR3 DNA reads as TGTGCCAGCAGTACCAGGGGACAGGGGACCGGGGAGCTGTTTTTT.

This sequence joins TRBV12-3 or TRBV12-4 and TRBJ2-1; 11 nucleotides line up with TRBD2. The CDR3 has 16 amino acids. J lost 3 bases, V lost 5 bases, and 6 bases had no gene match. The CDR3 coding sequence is TGTGCCAGCAGTGACCTAGCGGGGGGTTACTACAATGAGCAGTTCTTC. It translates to CASSDLAGGYYNEQFF.

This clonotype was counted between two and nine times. CDR3 bases: TGTGCCAGCTCACCGGGCATAAATCAAGACGGGACCCAGTACTTC. It translates to CASSPGINQDGTQYF. The chain links TRBV18 to TRBJ2-5; D gene ambiguous. This CDR3 comprises 15 residues. The ends were cut back, 3 bases at V and 7 bases at J, with 18 bases in the middle. Germline CDR1 is KGHSH and CDR2 is LQKENI.

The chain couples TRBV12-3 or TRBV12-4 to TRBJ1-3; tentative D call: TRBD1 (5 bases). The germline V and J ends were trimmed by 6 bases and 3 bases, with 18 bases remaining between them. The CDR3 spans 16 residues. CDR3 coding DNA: TGTGCCAGCAGCCCATCAAATCAGGGTTATGGAAACACCATATATTTT. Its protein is CASSPSNQGYGNTIYF.

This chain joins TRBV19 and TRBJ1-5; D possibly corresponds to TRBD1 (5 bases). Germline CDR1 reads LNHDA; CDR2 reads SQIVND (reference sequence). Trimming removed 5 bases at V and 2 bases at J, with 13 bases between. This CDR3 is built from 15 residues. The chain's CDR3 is CASSRGRGGNQPQHF. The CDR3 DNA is TGTGCCAGTAGTCGCGGTAGGGGCGGCAATCAGCCCCAGCATTTT.

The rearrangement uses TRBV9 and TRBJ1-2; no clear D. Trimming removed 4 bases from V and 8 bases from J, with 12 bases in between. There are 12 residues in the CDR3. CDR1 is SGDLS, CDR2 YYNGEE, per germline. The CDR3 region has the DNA TGTGCCAGCAGCATGGGCCCGTTGGGCTACACCTTC. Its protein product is CASSMGPLGYTF.

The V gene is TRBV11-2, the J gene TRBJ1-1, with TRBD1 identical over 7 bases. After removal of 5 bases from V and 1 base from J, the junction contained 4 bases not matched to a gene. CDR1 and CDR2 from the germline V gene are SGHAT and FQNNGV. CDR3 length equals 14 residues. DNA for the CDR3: TGTGCCAGCAGCATGACAGGGAGGAACACTGAAGCTTTCTTT. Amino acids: CASSMTGRNTEAFF.

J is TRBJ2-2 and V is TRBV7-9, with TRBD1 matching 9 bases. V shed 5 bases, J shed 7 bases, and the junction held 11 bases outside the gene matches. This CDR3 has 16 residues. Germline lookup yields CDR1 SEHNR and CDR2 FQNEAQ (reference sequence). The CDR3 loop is CASSKTGGISGGELFF. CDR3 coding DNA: TGTGCCAGCAGCAAAACAGGGGGCATCAGTGGCGGGGAGCTGTTTTTT.

CDR3 coding DNA: TGTGCCAGCGGCATTTTGGGATTTGAGCAGTTCTTC. Its protein product is CASGILGFEQFF. The V gene is TRBV6-5, the J gene TRBJ2-1, with unresolved D. Trimming left V 8 bases short and J 9 bases short, with 14 bases between. CDR1 and CDR2 from the germline V gene are MNHEY and SVGAGI. The CDR3 is 12 residues long.

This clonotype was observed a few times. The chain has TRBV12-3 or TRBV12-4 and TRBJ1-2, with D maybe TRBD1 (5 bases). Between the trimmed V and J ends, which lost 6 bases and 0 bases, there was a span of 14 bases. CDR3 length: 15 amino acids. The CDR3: CASRPTGLANYGYTF. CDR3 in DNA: TGTGCCAGCAGGCCTACAGGCCTAGCTAACTATGGCTACACCTTC.

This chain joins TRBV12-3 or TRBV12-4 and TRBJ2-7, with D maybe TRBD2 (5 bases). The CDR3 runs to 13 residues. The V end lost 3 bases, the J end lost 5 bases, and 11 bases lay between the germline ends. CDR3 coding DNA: TGTGCCAGCAGTTTGAGGACTGGAGACGAGCAGTACGTC. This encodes CASSLRTGDEQYV.

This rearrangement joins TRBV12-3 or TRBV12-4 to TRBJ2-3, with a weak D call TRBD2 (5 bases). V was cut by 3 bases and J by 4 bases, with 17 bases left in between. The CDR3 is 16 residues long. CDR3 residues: CASSLGIGGRADTQYF. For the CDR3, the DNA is TGTGCCAGCAGTTTGGGGATCGGCGGGCGAGCAGATACGCAGTATTTT.

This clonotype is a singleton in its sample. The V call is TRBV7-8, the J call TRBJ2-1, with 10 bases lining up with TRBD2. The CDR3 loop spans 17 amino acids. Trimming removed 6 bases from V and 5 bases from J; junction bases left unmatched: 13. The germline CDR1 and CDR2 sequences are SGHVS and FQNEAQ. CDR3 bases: TGTGCCAGCAGTTCCCAGGAGTCTAGCGGGAGTGACAATGAGCAGTTCTTC. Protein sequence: CASSSQESSGSDNEQFF.

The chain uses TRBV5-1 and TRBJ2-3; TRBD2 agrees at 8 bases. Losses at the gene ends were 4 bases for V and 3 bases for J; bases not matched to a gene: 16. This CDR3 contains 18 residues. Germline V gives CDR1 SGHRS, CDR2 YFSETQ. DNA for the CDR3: TGCGCCAGCAGCCGCGGGGGGATTTTCCTACGGCTAACAGATACGCAGTATTTT. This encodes CASSRGGIFLRLTDTQYF.

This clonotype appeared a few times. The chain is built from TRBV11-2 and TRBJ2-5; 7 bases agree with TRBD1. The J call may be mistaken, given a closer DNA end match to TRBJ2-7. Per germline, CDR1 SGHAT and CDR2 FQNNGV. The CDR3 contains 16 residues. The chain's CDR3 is CASSATPGQFTYEQYV. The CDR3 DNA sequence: TGTGCCAGCAGCGCGACGCCGGGACAGTTCACCTACGAGCAGTACGTC.